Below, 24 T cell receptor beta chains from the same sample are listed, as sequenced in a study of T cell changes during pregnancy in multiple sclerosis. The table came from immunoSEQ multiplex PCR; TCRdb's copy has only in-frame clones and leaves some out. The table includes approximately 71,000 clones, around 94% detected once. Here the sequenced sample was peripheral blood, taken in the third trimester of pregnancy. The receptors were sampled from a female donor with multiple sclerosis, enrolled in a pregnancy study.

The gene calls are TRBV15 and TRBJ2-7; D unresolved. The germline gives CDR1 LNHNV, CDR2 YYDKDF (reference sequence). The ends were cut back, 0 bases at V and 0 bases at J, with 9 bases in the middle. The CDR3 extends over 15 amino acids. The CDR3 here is CATSRDLVGSYEQYF. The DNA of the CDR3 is TGTGCCACCAGCAGAGATCTAGTCGGCTCCTACGAGCAGTACTTC. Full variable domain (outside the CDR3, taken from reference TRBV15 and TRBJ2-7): DAMVIQNPRYQVTQFGKPVTLSCSQTLNHNVMYWYQQKSSQAPKLLFHYYDKDFNNEADTPDNFQSRRPNTSFCFLDIRSPGLGDTAMYLCATSRDLVGSYEQYFGPGTRLTVT.

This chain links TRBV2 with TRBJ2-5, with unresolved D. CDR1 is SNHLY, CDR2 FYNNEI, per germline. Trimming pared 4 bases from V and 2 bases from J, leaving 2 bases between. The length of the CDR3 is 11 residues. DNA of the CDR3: TGTGCCAGCAGTGCACAAGAGACCCAGTACTTC. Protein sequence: CASSAQETQYF.

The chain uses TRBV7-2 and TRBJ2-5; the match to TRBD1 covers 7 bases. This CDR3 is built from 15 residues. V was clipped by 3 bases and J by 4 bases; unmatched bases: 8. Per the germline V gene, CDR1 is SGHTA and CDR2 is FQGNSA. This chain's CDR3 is CASSLGLGGAETQYF. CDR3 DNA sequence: TGTGCCAGCAGCTTGGGATTAGGGGGCGCAGAGACCCAGTACTTC.

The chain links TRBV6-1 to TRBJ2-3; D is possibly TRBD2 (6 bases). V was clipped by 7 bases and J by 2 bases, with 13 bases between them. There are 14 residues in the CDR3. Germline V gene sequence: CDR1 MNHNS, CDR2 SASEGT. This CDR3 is CASTRGDLTDTQYF. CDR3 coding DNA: TGTGCCAGCACCCGCGGGGACCTCACAGATACGCAGTATTTT.

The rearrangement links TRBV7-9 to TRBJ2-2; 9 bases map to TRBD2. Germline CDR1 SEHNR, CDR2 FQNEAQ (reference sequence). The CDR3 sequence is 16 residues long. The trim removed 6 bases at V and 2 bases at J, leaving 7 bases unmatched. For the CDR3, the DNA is TGTGCCAGCAGATATAGGACTAGCGTTAACACCGGGGAGCTGTTTTTT. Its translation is CASRYRTSVNTGELFF.

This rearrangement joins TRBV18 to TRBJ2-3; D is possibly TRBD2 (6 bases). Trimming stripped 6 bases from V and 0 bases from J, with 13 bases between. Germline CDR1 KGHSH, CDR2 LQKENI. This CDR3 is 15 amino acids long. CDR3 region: CASSIGGASTDTQYF. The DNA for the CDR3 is TGTGCCAGCTCCATCGGGGGAGCGAGCACAGATACGCAGTATTTT.

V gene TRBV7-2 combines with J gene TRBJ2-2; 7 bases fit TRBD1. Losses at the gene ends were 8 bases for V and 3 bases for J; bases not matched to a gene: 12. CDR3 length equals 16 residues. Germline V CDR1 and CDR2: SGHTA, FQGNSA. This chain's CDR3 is CASERVQGQDTGELFF. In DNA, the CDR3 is TGTGCCAGCGAACGGGTACAGGGGCAGGACACCGGGGAGCTGTTTTTT.

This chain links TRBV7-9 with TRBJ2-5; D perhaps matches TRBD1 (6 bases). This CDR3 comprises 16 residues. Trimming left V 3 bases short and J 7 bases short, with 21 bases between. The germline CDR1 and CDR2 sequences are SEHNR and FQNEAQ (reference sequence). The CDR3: CASSLEYRDPPATQYF. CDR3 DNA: TGTGCCAGCAGCTTGGAATACAGGGACCCCCCGGCGACCCAGTACTTC.

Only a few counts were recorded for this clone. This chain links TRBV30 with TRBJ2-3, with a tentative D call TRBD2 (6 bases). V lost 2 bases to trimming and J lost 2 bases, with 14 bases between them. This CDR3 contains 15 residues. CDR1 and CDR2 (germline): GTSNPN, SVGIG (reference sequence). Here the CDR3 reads CAWSKLADYTDTQYF. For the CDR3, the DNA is TGTGCCTGGAGTAAGTTAGCGGACTACACAGATACGCAGTATTTT.

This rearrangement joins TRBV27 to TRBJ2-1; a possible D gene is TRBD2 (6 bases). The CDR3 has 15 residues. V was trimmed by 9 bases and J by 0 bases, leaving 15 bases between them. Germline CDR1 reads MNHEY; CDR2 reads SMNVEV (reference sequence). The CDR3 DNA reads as TGTGCCAGTTTCCATGGAGCGGGCTCCTACAATGAGCAGTTCTTC. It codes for CASFHGAGSYNEQFF.

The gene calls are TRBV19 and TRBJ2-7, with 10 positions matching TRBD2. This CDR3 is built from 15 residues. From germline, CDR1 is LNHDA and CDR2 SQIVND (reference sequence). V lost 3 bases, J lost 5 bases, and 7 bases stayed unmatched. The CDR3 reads CASSMWGLAGDEQYF. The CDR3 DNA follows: TGTGCCAGTAGTATGTGGGGGCTAGCGGGAGACGAGCAGTACTTC.

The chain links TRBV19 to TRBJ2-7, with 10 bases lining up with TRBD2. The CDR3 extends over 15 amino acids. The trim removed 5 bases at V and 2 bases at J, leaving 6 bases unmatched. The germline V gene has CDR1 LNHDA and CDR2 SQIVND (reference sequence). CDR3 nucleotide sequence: TGTGCCAGTAGTCTCCGGACTAGCGGAACCTACGAGCAGTACTTC. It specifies CASSLRTSGTYEQYF.

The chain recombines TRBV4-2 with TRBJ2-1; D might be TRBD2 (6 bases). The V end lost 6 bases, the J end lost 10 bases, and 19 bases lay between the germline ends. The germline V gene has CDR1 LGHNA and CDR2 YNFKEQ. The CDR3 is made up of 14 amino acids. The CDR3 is CASRWTTPDTEQFF. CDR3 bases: TGTGCCAGCAGATGGACTACCCCGGACACGGAGCAGTTCTTC.

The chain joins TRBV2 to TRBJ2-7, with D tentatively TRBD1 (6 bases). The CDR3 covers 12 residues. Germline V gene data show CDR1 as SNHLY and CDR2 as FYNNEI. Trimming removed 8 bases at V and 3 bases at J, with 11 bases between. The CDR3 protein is CASGGRGYEQYF. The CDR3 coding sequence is TGTGCCAGCGGGGGCCGGGGCTACGAGCAGTACTTC.

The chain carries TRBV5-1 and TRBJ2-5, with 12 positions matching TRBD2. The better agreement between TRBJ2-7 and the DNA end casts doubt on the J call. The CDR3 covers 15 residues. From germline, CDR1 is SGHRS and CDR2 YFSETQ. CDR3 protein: CASSYLAGGPGEQYF. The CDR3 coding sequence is TGCGCCAGCAGCTACCTAGCGGGAGGGCCGGGCGAGCAGTACTTC.

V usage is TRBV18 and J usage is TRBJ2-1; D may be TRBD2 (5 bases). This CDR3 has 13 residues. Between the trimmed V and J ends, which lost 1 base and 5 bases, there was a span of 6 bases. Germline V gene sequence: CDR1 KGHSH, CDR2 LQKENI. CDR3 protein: CASSPQADNEQFF. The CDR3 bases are TGTGCCAGCTCACCACAAGCGGACAATGAGCAGTTCTTC.

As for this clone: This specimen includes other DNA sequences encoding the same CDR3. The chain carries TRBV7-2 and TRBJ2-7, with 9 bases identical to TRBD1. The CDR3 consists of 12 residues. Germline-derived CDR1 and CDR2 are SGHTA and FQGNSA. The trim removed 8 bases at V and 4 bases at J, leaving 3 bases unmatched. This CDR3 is CASSTGGYEQYF. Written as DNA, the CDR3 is TGTGCCAGCTCGACAGGGGGATACGAGCAGTACTTC.

DNA for the CDR3: TGTGCCAGCAGCCCCAGAGCGGGGGGCGTTGAGCAGTTCTTC. Residues: CASSPRAGGVEQFF. The chain is built from TRBV7-3 and TRBJ2-1; 9 positions match TRBD2. Per the germline V gene, CDR1 is SGHTA and CDR2 is FQGTGA. The junction had 8 bases not matched to a gene; V was cut back by 5 bases and J by 9 bases. The CDR3 totals 14 residues.

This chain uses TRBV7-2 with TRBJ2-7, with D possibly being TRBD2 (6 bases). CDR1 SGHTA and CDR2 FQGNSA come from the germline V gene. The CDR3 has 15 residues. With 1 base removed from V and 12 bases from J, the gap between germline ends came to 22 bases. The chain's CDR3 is CASSLDRGGQNPAYF. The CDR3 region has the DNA TGTGCCAGCAGCTTAGATCGGGGAGGCCAAAACCCTGCGTACTTC.

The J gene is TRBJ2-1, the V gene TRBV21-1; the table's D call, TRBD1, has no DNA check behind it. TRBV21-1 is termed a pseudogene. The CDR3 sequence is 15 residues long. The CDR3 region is CASSIPGHKNNEQFF. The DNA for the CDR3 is TGTGCCAGCAGCATACCGGGACACAAAAACAATGAGCAGTTCTTC.

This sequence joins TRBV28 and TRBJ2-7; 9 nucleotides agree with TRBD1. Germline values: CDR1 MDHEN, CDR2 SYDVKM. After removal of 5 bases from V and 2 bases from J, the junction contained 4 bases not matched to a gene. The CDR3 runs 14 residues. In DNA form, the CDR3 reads TGTGCCAGCAGTACGACAGGGGGGACCTACGAGCAGTACTTC. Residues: CASSTTGGTYEQYF.

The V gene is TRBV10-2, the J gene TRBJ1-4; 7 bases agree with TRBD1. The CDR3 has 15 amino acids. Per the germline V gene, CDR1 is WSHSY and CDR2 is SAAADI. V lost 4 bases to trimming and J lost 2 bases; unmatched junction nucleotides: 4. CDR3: CASSGGQFTNEKLFF. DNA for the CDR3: TGCGCCAGCAGTGGGGGACAGTTCACTAATGAAAAACTGTTTTTT.

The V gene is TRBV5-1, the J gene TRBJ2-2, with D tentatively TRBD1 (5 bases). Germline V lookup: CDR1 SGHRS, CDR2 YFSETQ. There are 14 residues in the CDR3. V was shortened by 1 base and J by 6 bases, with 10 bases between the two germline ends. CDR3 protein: CASSLQGFAGELFF. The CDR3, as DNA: TGCGCCAGCAGCTTGCAGGGATTCGCCGGGGAGCTGTTTTTT.

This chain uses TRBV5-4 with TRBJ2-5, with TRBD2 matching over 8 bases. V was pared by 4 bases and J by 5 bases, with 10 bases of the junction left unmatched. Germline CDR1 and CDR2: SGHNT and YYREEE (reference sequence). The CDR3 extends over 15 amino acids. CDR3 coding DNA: TGTGCCAGCAGCCATAGCGGGATCACCAGGGAGACCCAGTACTTC. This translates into CASSHSGITRETQYF.